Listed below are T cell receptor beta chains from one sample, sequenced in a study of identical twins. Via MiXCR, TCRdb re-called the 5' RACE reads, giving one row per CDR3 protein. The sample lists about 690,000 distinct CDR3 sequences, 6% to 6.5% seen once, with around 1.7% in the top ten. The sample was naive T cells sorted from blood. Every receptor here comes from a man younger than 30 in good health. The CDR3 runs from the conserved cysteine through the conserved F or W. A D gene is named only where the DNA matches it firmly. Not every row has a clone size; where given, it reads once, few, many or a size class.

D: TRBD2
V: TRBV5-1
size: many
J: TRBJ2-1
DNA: TGCGCCAGCAGCTTGCTGTTGGACCGGGTTAAGCGGGAGGGCCCCTACAATGAGCAGTTCTTC
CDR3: CASSLLLDRVKREGPYNEQFF

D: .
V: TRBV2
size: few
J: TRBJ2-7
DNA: TGTGCCAGCAGTGAGTGGCAGATTTACGGGCAGTACTTC
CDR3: CASSEWQIYGQYF

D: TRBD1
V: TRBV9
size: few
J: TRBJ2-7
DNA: TGTGCCAGCAGCGCTACAGGGGGCGCTAACTACGAGCAGTACTTC
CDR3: CASSATGGANYEQYF

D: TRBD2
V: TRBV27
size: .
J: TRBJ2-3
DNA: TGTGCCAGCAGTTTTACTAACGCACTAGCGGGAGACGCAGATACGCAGTATTTT
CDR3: CASSFTNALAGDADTQYF

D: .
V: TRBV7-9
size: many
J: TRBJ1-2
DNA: TGTGCCAGCAGCCCTCCGGCCCGTGGGGGCTACACCTTC
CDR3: CASSPPARGGYTF

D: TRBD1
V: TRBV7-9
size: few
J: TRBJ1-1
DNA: TGTGCCAGCAGCGGCCCGGGACAGGCGAACACTGAAGCTTTCTTT
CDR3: CASSGPGQANTEAFF

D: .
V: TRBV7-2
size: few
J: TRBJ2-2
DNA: TGTGCCACCGGGACGGACCCCACCGGGGAGCTGTTTTTT
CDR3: CATGTDPTGELFF

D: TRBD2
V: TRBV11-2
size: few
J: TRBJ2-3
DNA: TGTGCCAGCAGCTTAGATAGCGGGATAGGAGATACGCAGTATTTT
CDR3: CASSLDSGIGDTQYF

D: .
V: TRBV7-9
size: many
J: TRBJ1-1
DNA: TGTGCCAGCAGCTCCCTCAACGGTACCACTGAAGCTTTCTTT
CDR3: CASSSLNGTTEAFF

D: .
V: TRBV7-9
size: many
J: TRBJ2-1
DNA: TGTGCCAGCAGCTTACAGGACCGGCGGAATGAGCAGTTCTTC
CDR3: CASSLQDRRNEQFF

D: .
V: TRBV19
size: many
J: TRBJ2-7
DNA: TGTGCCAGTGCGATGGGGCCTGTAGACTCCTACGAGCAGTACTTC
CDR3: CASAMGPVDSYEQYF

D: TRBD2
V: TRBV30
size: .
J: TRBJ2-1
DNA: TGTGCCTGGAGGACTGGTAGCGGGGGCTCCTACAATGAGCAGTTCTTC
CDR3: CAWRTGSGGSYNEQFF

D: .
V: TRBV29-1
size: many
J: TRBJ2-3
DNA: TGCAGCGTTGCCAGGAACGGCGACGGGAATACGCAGTATTTT
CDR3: CSVARNGDGNTQYF

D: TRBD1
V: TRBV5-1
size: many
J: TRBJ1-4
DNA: TGCGCCAGCAGCACGGGAACAGGGGGTTTAGAAAAACTGTTTTTT
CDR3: CASSTGTGGLEKLFF

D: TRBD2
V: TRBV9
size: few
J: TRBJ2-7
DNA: TGTGCCAGCACCCTAGCGGAGGGGCCCGGCTACGAGCAGTACTTC
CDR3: CASTLAEGPGYEQYF

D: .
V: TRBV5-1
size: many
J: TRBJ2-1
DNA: TGCGCCAGCAGCTTGGTTTCTTTTTACAATGAGCAGTTCTTC
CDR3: CASSLVSFYNEQFF

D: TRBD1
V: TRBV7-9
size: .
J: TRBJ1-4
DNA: TGTGCCAGCAGCCAATGGGACAGGGGTGGCGAAAAACTGTTTTTT
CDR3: CASSQWDRGGEKLFF

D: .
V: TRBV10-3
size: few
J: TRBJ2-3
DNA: TGTGCCACTAACCGGGACACAGATACGCAGTATTTT
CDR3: CATNRDTDTQYF

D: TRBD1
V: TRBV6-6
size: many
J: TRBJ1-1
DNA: TGTGCCAGCAGTTACTCGATACAGGGGGAAGCTTTCTTT
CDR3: CASSYSIQGEAFF

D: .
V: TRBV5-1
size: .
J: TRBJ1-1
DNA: TGCGCCAGCAGCTTGGCAGAGGGTCTGGGGGAAACTGAAGCTTTCTTT
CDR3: CASSLAEGLGETEAFF

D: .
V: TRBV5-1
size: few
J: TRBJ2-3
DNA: TGCGCCAGCAGCTTGGCCGGCCCGTGGGCAGATACGCAGTATTTT
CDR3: CASSLAGPWADTQYF

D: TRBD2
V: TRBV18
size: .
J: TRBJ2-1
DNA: TGTGCCAGCGCACAGGGTTTAGCGGGATCAGGCGAGCAGTTCTTC
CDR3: CASAQGLAGSGEQFF

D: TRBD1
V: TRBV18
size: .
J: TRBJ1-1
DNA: TGTGCCAGCTCTCGGGACAGGGATAGCACTGAAGCTTTCTTT
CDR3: CASSRDRDSTEAFF

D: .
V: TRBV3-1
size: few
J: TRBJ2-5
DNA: TGTGCCAGCAGCCCAGCAGGCACAGGGATTCAAGAGACCCAGTACTTC
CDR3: CASSPAGTGIQETQYF

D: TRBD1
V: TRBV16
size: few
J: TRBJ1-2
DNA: TGTGCCAGCAGCCAACCCCGGGACAGTTATGGCTACACCTTC
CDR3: CASSQPRDSYGYTF